These 31 T cell receptor beta chains were sequenced from one sample in a study of monozygotic twins with inflammatory bowel disease. TCRdb reprocessed the 5' RACE reads; each CDR3 protein has one entry and no DNA is given. Its table records about 380,000 distinct CDR3 sequences. Material for sequencing was blood. These receptors were obtained from a human donor with ulcerative colitis or Crohn's disease, or a healthy co-twin of an affected twin (not recorded which).

The chain combines TRBV12-3 or TRBV12-4 with TRBJ2-3; the D call of TRBD2 rests on TCRdb alone, since no DNA is present to check it. The CDR3 covers 13 residues. The CDR3 loop is CASWGLSTDTQYF.

This chain uses TRBV6-5 with TRBJ2-3; as DNA is missing, the TRBD2 call by TCRdb cannot be tested. The V gene's germline CDR1 is MNHEY and CDR2 SVGAGI. The CDR3 has 15 residues. The CDR3 spells CASSYGRGGTDTQYF.

The rearrangement links TRBV20-1 to TRBJ1-1; no DNA is available, so the TRBD1 call from TCRdb remains unchecked. This CDR3 is built from 15 residues. Germline V gene lookup returns CDR1 DFQATT and CDR2 SNEGSKA (reference sequence). CDR3: CSARDRTRTSPEAFF.

This sequence joins TRBV12-3 or TRBV12-4 and TRBJ1-6; TCRdb gives TRBD1 as the D gene, but with no DNA this cannot be confirmed. The CDR3 is 15 residues long. The CDR3: CASSPPGTRESPLHF.

The V call is TRBV4-3, the J call TRBJ1-6; no DNA is available, so the TRBD1 call from TCRdb remains unchecked. The CDR3 sequence is 16 residues long. Germline V gives CDR1 LGHNA, CDR2 YSLEER. The chain's CDR3 is CASSQSEGFEYSPLHF.

J is TRBJ2-7 and V is TRBV5-1; the TCRdb call, TRBD1, lacks DNA for checking. The CDR3 runs to 15 residues. Looked up from germline, CDR1 is SGHRS and CDR2 is YFSETQ. The CDR3 sequence: CASSLGGGAVHEQYF.

V is TRBV6-5 and J is TRBJ1-1; TCRdb picks TRBD1, but there is no DNA to check that call. Germline V gene data show CDR1 as MNHEY and CDR2 as SVGAGI. This CDR3 has 15 amino acids. The CDR3 reads CASSQTGTGGTEAFF.

This chain joins TRBV5-5 and TRBJ1-5. The CDR3 runs to 15 residues. Germline CDR1 SGHKS, CDR2 YYEKEE (reference sequence). The CDR3 sequence: CASSLVGFGNQPQHF. Complete variable domain (other parts from reference TRBV5-5 and TRBJ1-5): DAGVTQSPTHLIKTRGQQVTLRCSPISGHKSVSWYQQVLGQGPQFIFQYYEKEERGRGNFPDRFSARQFPNYSSELNVNALLLGDSALYLCASSLVGFGNQPQHFGDGTRLSIL.

The chain carries TRBV6-2 or TRBV6-3 and TRBJ1-4; TCRdb gives TRBD1 as the D gene, but with no DNA this cannot be confirmed. Per the germline V gene, CDR1 is MNHEY and CDR2 is SVGEGT. The CDR3 consists of 13 residues. CDR3 residues: CASSYSTGEQLFF.

CDR3 sequence: CASSQLGTSGGVQYF. The chain has TRBV4-2 and TRBJ2-3; TCRdb names TRBD2, which stays unverified in the absence of DNA. The V gene's germline CDR1 is LGHNA and CDR2 YNFKEQ. This CDR3 is built from 15 residues.

The chain joins TRBV15 to TRBJ2-7; the TCRdb call, TRBD1, lacks DNA for checking. This CDR3 has 16 residues. CDR1 is LNHNV, CDR2 YYDKDF, per germline (reference sequence). The CDR3 loop reads CATSSPDRVRSYEQYF.

The V call is TRBV28, the J call TRBJ2-5; there is no DNA to check the TCRdb D call of TRBD1. Germline V CDR1 and CDR2: MDHEN, SYDVKM. CDR3 length: 15 amino acids. The CDR3 loop is CASSTWDRERETQYF. The full variable domain, completed using reference TRBV28 and TRBJ2-5, is DVKVTQSSRYLVKRTGEKVFLECVQDMDHENMFWYRQDPGLGLRLIYFSYDVKMKEKGDIPEGYSVSREKKERFSLILESASTNQTSMYLCASSTWDRERETQYFGPGTRLLVL.

The chain couples TRBV5-4 to TRBJ1-4; TCRdb selects TRBD1, and the lack of DNA leaves this call unchecked. CDR1 and CDR2 from the germline V gene are SGHNT and YYREEE (reference sequence). The CDR3 has 14 residues. CDR3 loop: CASSPPGQGEKLFF.

The J gene is TRBJ1-1, the V gene TRBV18. This CDR3 spans 14 amino acids. CDR1 is KGHSH and CDR2 is LQKENI in the germline V gene. The CDR3 sequence: CASSTDLVSTEAFF.

The genes are TRBV20-1 and TRBJ2-4. Germline CDR1 reads DFQATT; CDR2 reads SNEGSKA (reference sequence). The CDR3 length is 14 residues. The CDR3 spells CSARQSVAKNIQYF.

The V call is TRBV20-1, the J call TRBJ2-7; lacking DNA, the TRBD2 call made by TCRdb goes unchecked. The CDR3 loop spans 16 amino acids. The germline V gene has CDR1 DFQATT and CDR2 SNEGSKA (reference sequence). CDR3 residues: CSARVGSGGAGPEQYF.

The rearrangement joins TRBV7-8 to TRBJ1-1. CDR3 length: 13 residues. CDR1 is SGHVS, CDR2 FQNEAQ, per germline. CDR3 in amino acids: CASSKQINTEAFF.

The V call is TRBV9, the J call TRBJ2-7; TCRdb's D call, TRBD1, is unchecked because there is no DNA. This CDR3 is built from 14 residues. Germline CDR1 SGDLS, CDR2 YYNGEE. The CDR3 here is CASSPVTANGEQYF. The full variable domain, completed using reference TRBV9 and TRBJ2-7, is DSGVTQTPKHLITATGQRVTLRCSPRSGDLSVYWYQQSLDQGLQFLIQYYNGEERAKGNILERFSAQQFPDLHSELNLSSLELGDSALYFCASSPVTANGEQYFGPGTRLTVT.

This rearrangement joins TRBV7-6 to TRBJ2-2. Germline V gene lookup returns CDR1 SGHVS and CDR2 FNYEAQ. This CDR3 is built from 13 residues. Here the CDR3 reads CASSLPESGELFF.

This chain links TRBV19 with TRBJ2-7; TCRdb selects TRBD1, and the lack of DNA leaves this call unchecked. CDR1 is LNHDA and CDR2 is SQIVND in the germline V gene (reference sequence). This CDR3 has 14 amino acids. The CDR3 here is CASSMGDTLYEQYF.

The rearrangement uses TRBV7-2 and TRBJ2-1; TCRdb proposes TRBD2, but this gene call is untestable without DNA. The CDR3 is 17 amino acids. From germline, CDR1 is SGHTA and CDR2 FQGNSA. The CDR3 loop is CASSTQLLAGGPNEQFF.

This chain joins TRBV10-3 and TRBJ2-7; the D call from TCRdb, TRBD1, cannot be confirmed without DNA. There are 14 residues in the CDR3. CDR1 is ENHRY and CDR2 is SYGVKD in the germline V gene. The CDR3 spells CAISEDRDTGVQYF.

The rearrangement links TRBV6-1 to TRBJ2-5; TCRdb calls TRBD1, which cannot be checked without DNA. CDR3 size: 15 residues. The V gene's germline CDR1 is MNHNS and CDR2 SASEGT. CDR3 amino acids: CASSRQVEYQETQYF.

The rearrangement joins TRBV18 to TRBJ2-5. The germline V gene has CDR1 KGHSH and CDR2 LQKENI. This CDR3 is 12 amino acids long. The CDR3 sequence is CASSGRKETQYF.

The chain employs TRBV20-1 and TRBJ2-7; TCRdb returns TRBD2, unconfirmable since there is no DNA. The CDR3 extends over 14 amino acids. Germline lookup yields CDR1 DFQATT and CDR2 SNEGSKA (reference sequence). CDR3 loop: CGALRVQLSYEQYF.

This rearrangement joins TRBV7-9 to TRBJ2-2; TCRdb outputs TRBD1, but without DNA this stays unchecked. The CDR3 has 12 amino acids. Germline V CDR1 and CDR2: SEHNR, FQNEAQ (reference sequence). The CDR3: CASSHGGRVLFF.

V gene TRBV12-3 or TRBV12-4 combines with J gene TRBJ1-1; the D call from TCRdb, TRBD1, cannot be confirmed without DNA. The CDR3 covers 16 residues. CDR3 loop: CASSSRGVPMNTEAFF.

V and J are TRBV7-2 and TRBJ1-5; TCRdb's D call of TRBD1 is untestable without DNA. CDR3 size: 17 residues. In germline, CDR1 is SGHTA, CDR2 FQGNSA. The chain's CDR3 is CASSLRQTIRGNQPQHF.

The chain couples TRBV7-2 to TRBJ2-1. Germline V gene lookup returns CDR1 SGHTA and CDR2 FQGNSA. The CDR3 is made up of 16 amino acids. The CDR3 here is CASSLAAIPSYNEQFF.

V and J are TRBV20-1 and TRBJ2-3; TCRdb picks TRBD2, but there is no DNA to check that call. The CDR3 runs 17 residues. Germline values: CDR1 DFQATT, CDR2 SNEGSKA (reference sequence). CDR3 in amino acids: CSAPGAGTSGGTDTQYF.

The chain recombines TRBV12-3 or TRBV12-4 with TRBJ2-7; TCRdb proposes TRBD2, but this gene call is untestable without DNA. The CDR3 runs to 15 residues. CDR3 protein: CASSQTSGGTYEQYF.